The T cell receptor beta chain described here comes from a study of blood T cell repertoires in COVID-19. For the study at large: T cells, B-cell-depleted T cells, or PBMCs provided the cDNA or gDNA that served as material.

V was trimmed by 4 bases and J by 1 base, leaving 4 bases between them. Per the germline V gene, CDR1 is ENHRY and CDR2 is SYGVKD. The CDR3 length is 12 residues. Authors' processing steps: Estimation of nucleated cell counts relied on the amplification of reference gene primers. Sequencing was performed with immunoSEQ multiplex PCR; in TCRdb, only in-frame clones are kept and a portion is missing. Clone size and V and J calls were adopted from that table, with D and trimming inferred from the DNA. The data show 35,000 to 40,000 clones, roughly 75% seen once. The clonotype was recovered from a man of 80 years or more with active or convalescent COVID-19. The chain carries TRBV10-3 and TRBJ1-1, with D unresolved. The specimen was peripheral blood. The CDR3 nucleotides are TGTGCCATCAGTGCTTCGAACACTGAAGCTTTCTTT. This translates into CAISASNTEAFF.